The 27 T cell receptor beta chains reported below all come from one sample, sequenced in a study of T cells in localized non-small cell lung cancer. TCRdb's table, derived via immunoSEQ multiplex PCR, lists solely in-frame clones and lacks some. The data show 15,000 or so clones, approximately 89% seen once. Sequenced here: peripheral blood, sampled before any cancer treatment. The receptors here all came from a female donor older than 55 with stage III squamous cell lung carcinoma.

This chain links TRBV7-1 with TRBJ1-6, with 9 positions matching TRBD1. TRBV7-1 is an ORF; its function is uncertain. Germline trimming cut 4 bases from V and 7 bases from J; bases unmatched to any gene: 11. CDR3 length: 17 amino acids. In DNA, the CDR3 is TGTGCCAGCAGCTTAGTACCACAGGGGGCATGGAATTCACCCCTCCACTTT. It is translated as CASSLVPQGAWNSPLHF.

The rearrangement joins TRBV2 to TRBJ2-5; D perhaps matches TRBD1 (5 bases). The end of the DNA aligns better with TRBJ2-7, so the J call may be wrong. CDR1 is SNHLY, CDR2 FYNNEI, per germline. This CDR3 spans 13 amino acids. CDR3 loop: CASSSVTGSEQYF. The CDR3, as DNA: TGTGCCAGCAGCTCAGTCACAGGTTCCGAGCAGTACTTC.

The chain couples TRBV5-1 to TRBJ2-3, with D tentatively TRBD2 (5 bases). The CDR3 length is 15 residues. Germline V CDR1 and CDR2: SGHRS, YFSETQ. The V end was cut by 0 bases, the J end by 4 bases, with 12 bases between. The CDR3 nucleotides read TGCGCCAGCAGCTTGGCCGGGGAAGGTCCAGATACGCAGTATTTT. It is translated as CASSLAGEGPDTQYF.

The chain has TRBV11-1 and TRBJ1-1; a weak D match, TRBD1 (5 bases). V lost 4 bases to trimming and J lost 1 base, with 7 bases between them. The CDR3 loop spans 13 amino acids. Germline values: CDR1 SGHAT, CDR2 FQDESV (reference sequence). CDR3 in DNA: TGTGCCAGCAGCTCACAGGCGAACACTGAAGCTTTCTTT. Residues: CASSSQANTEAFF.

The chain combines TRBV25-1 with TRBJ1-1; maybe TRBD1 (5 bases). From germline, CDR1 is MGHDK and CDR2 SYGVNS. The CDR3 is 16 residues long. The V end was cut by 5 bases, the J end by 1 base, with 17 bases between. Here the CDR3 reads CASSQIGDFENTEAFF. The CDR3 DNA is TGTGCCAGCAGTCAAATCGGGGACTTCGAGAACACTGAAGCTTTCTTT.

The CDR3 DNA is TGTGCCAGCAGACCGGGACAGGGTTATCAGCCCCAGCATTTT. Protein product: CASRPGQGYQPQHF. This chain connects TRBV28 to TRBJ1-5, with 9 bases lining up with TRBD1. Germline lookup yields CDR1 MDHEN and CDR2 SYDVKM. V gave up 6 bases and J gave up 5 bases; unmatched junction bases: 5. This CDR3 comprises 14 residues.

This clone was detected once. The rearrangement joins TRBV6-5 to TRBJ1-1; 9 nucleotides align to TRBD1. This CDR3 has 14 residues. Trimming removed 2 bases from V and 7 bases from J; junction bases left unmatched: 5. Germline V gene data show CDR1 as MNHEY and CDR2 as SVGAGI. CDR3 in DNA: TGTGCCAGCAGTTACAACAGGGGGCAAGGTGAAGCTTTCTTT. Residues: CASSYNRGQGEAFF.

The rearrangement uses TRBV6-1 and TRBJ1-1, with D possibly TRBD1 on 6 matching bases. Germline V lookup: CDR1 MNHNS, CDR2 SASEGT. Between the trimmed V and J ends, which lost 3 bases and 2 bases, there was a span of 10 bases. This CDR3 spans 14 amino acids. CDR3: CASSETGFNTEAFF. The CDR3, as DNA: TGTGCCAGCAGTGAGACAGGATTTAACACTGAAGCTTTCTTT.

The J gene is TRBJ2-7, the V gene TRBV23-1; 9 bases map to TRBD2. TRBV23-1 carries the ORF label, with uncertain function. V shed 7 bases and J 6 bases; nucleotides not matched to a gene: 13. The length of the CDR3 is 15 residues. CDR3 amino acids: CASMPRLAVTSEQYF. Here the CDR3 DNA reads TGCGCCAGCATGCCCCGACTAGCGGTGACGTCCGAGCAGTACTTC.

The J gene is TRBJ2-2, the V gene TRBV4-1, with 9 bases lining up with TRBD2. Germline V gene sequence: CDR1 MGHRA, CDR2 YSYEKL. With 1 base clipped from V and 4 bases from J, the junction kept 7 bases outside the gene matches. The CDR3 covers 17 residues. The CDR3 DNA follows: TGCGCCAGCAGCCAAGGGTTAGGCGGGAGGGCCACCGGGGAGCTGTTTTTT. This translates into CASSQGLGGRATGELFF.

The genes are TRBV6-1 and TRBJ1-4; no definite D call. This CDR3 is built from 13 residues. Trimming shortened V by 4 bases and J by 7 bases, and 10 bases separated the two germline ends. CDR1 is MNHNS, CDR2 SASEGT, per germline. DNA for the CDR3: TGTGCCAGCAGTGGAAGGCTAATTGAAAAACTGTTTTTT. This sequence encodes CASSGRLIEKLFF.

The chain employs TRBV19 and TRBJ2-7; D possibly corresponds to TRBD1 (5 bases). Trimming left V 3 bases short and J 0 bases short, with 9 bases between. CDR3 length: 14 amino acids. The germline gives CDR1 LNHDA, CDR2 SQIVND (reference sequence). The CDR3 here is CASSIRQTSYEQYF. DNA of the CDR3: TGTGCCAGTAGTATTAGACAGACCTCCTACGAGCAGTACTTC. The full variable domain, rest sourced from reference TRBV19 and TRBJ2-7, is DGGITQSPKYLFRKEGQNVTLSCEQNLNHDAMYWYRQDPGQGLRLIYYSQIVNDFQKGDIAEGYSVSREKKESFPLTVTSAQKNPTAFYLCASSIRQTSYEQYFGPGTRLTVT.

The chain couples TRBV11-2 to TRBJ1-1; the D is unclear. Trimming shortened V by 0 bases and J by 1 base, and 6 bases separated the two germline ends. The germline V gene encodes CDR1 SGHAT and CDR2 FQNNGV. The CDR3 is 14 residues long. The CDR3 DNA is TGTGCCAGCAGCTTAGAAGCAGCGAACACTGAAGCTTTCTTT. This gives the protein CASSLEAANTEAFF.

The chain recombines TRBV5-1 with TRBJ2-7; 8 positions agree with TRBD2. The length of the CDR3 is 14 residues. Germline assignment: CDR1 SGHRS and CDR2 YFSETQ. V was clipped by 0 bases and J by 2 bases; unmatched bases: 1. The CDR3 sequence is CASSLAGGAYEQYF. CDR3 nucleotide sequence: TGCGCCAGCAGCTTGGCCGGGGGGGCCTACGAGCAGTACTTC. The complete variable domain, with remaining parts taken from reference TRBV5-1 and TRBJ2-7, reads KAGVTQTPRYLIKTRGQQVTLSCSPISGHRSVSWYQQTPGQGLQFLFEYFSETQRNKGNFPGRFSGRQFSNSRSEMNVSTLELGDSALYLCASSLAGGAYEQYFGPGTRLTVT.

Comment on this clone: In the same sample, other DNA sequences code for this CDR3. The chain employs TRBV18 and TRBJ2-7, with 8 bases identical to TRBD1. V shed 2 bases, J shed 4 bases, and the junction held 4 bases outside the gene matches. The germline CDR1 and CDR2 sequences are KGHSH and LQKENI. There are 14 residues in the CDR3. The CDR3 DNA sequence: TGTGCCAGCTCACCAGCGACAGGGGTTTACGAGCAGTACTTC. Protein product: CASSPATGVYEQYF.

This clone appeared once. This chain connects TRBV5-4 to TRBJ2-3; possibly TRBD1 or TRBD2 for D (5 bases each). The germline V and J ends were trimmed by 4 bases and 11 bases, with 20 bases remaining between them. The CDR3 covers 14 residues. Germline V gene data show CDR1 as SGHNT and CDR2 as YYREEE (reference sequence). CDR3 DNA sequence: TGTGCCAGCAGCATCCGGGACCCCCAAGAAGAGCAGTATTTT. It encodes CASSIRDPQEEQYF. Variable domain in full (rest from reference TRBV5-4 and TRBJ2-3): ETGVTQSPTHLIKTRGQQVTLRCSSQSGHNTVSWYQQALGQGPQFIFQYYREEENGRGNFPPRFSGLQFPNYSSELNVNALELDDSALYLCASSIRDPQEEQYFGPGTRLTVL.

This sequence joins TRBV5-1 and TRBJ2-1, with D uncertain. V was pared by 0 bases and J by 0 bases, with 13 bases between. The CDR3 is made up of 17 amino acids. CDR1 is SGHRS and CDR2 is YFSETQ in the germline V gene. In DNA, the CDR3 is TGCGCCAGCAGCTTGGAGGGCATCGGGTACTCCTACAATGAGCAGTTCTTC. It translates to CASSLEGIGYSYNEQFF.

In DNA, the CDR3 is TGTGCCAGCAGAAGACAGTTGTCGACCTACGAGCAGTACTTC. It is translated as CASRRQLSTYEQYF. The V and J genes are TRBV2 and TRBJ2-7; D might be TRBD1 (5 bases). The CDR3 runs 14 residues. Per germline, CDR1 SNHLY and CDR2 FYNNEI. V lost 6 bases and J lost 2, with 14 bases in between.

This chain joins TRBV2 and TRBJ1-1, with a tentative D call TRBD1 (5 bases). This CDR3 contains 14 residues. The V gene's germline CDR1 is SNHLY and CDR2 FYNNEI. Trimming took 3 bases from V and 2 from J, leaving 10 bases between them. The chain's CDR3 is CASSEWDLNTEAFF. In nucleotides, the CDR3 is TGTGCCAGCAGTGAGTGGGACCTCAACACTGAAGCTTTCTTT.

The chain couples TRBV12-5 to TRBJ2-5; 8 positions agree with TRBD2. The CDR3 runs to 16 residues. The ends lost 3 bases at V and 1 base at J; junction bases unmatched: 7. The germline CDR1 and CDR2 sequences are LGHNT and FRNRAP. CDR3 protein: CASGFSLGRGQETQYF. CDR3 nucleotides: TGTGCTAGTGGTTTTAGTCTCGGGAGGGGCCAAGAGACCCAGTACTTC. The full variable domain, with the rest looked up from reference TRBV12-5 and TRBJ2-5, is DARVTQTPRHKVTEMGQEVTMRCQPILGHNTVFWYRQTMMQGLELLAYFRNRAPLDDSGMPKDRFSAEMPDATLATLKIQPSEPRDSAVYFCASGFSLGRGQETQYFGPGTRLLVL.

The chain uses TRBV5-4 and TRBJ2-5; 7 nucleotides align to TRBD1. Germline values: CDR1 SGHNT, CDR2 YYREEE (reference sequence). This CDR3 spans 13 amino acids. V shed 4 bases and J 3 bases; nucleotides not matched to a gene: 3. CDR3 DNA: TGTGCCAGCAGCCGCACAGGGGAAGAGACCCAGTACTTC. It is translated as CASSRTGEETQYF.

This chain joins TRBV10-3 and TRBJ2-5; D is unclear. V lost 1 base and J lost 7, with 13 bases in between. The CDR3 covers 14 residues. Germline CDR1 is ENHRY and CDR2 is SYGVKD. The CDR3 sequence is CAISEFESSRTQYF. As DNA, the CDR3 is TGTGCCATCAGTGAGTTCGAATCCTCCAGGACCCAGTACTTC.

The V call is TRBV19, the J call TRBJ2-7; 14 bases agree with TRBD2. This CDR3 comprises 17 residues. Germline V CDR1 and CDR2: LNHDA, SQIVND (reference sequence). Trimming removed 3 bases from V and 7 bases from J; junction bases left unmatched: 11. CDR3 residues: CASSMAPTTSGREEQYF. The CDR3 DNA reads as TGTGCCAGTAGTATGGCCCCCACGACTAGCGGGAGGGAAGAGCAGTACTTC.

This chain joins TRBV5-1 and TRBJ2-1, with D perhaps being TRBD1 or TRBD2 (6 bases each). The CDR3 sequence is 14 residues long. V lost 7 bases to trimming and J lost 5 bases, with 16 bases between them. Per germline, CDR1 SGHRS and CDR2 YFSETQ. Written as DNA, the CDR3 is TGCGCCAGCCGGCGGTGGGGGGCAAACAATGAGCAGTTCTTC. Translated, it gives CASRRWGANNEQFF.

The V and J genes are TRBV25-1 and TRBJ2-1, with 9 bases lining up with TRBD1. The V segment lost 5 bases and the J segment 7 bases; nucleotides outside the gene matches: 6. Germline loops: CDR1 MGHDK, CDR2 SYGVNS. The CDR3 is made up of 14 amino acids. CDR3 region: CASSPDRGGNEQFF. The CDR3 nucleotides read TGTGCCAGCAGTCCCGACAGGGGGGGTAATGAGCAGTTCTTC.

V usage is TRBV20-1 and J usage is TRBJ2-1; 8 bases match TRBD2. J gave up 12 bases and V 5 bases, and 3 bases lay outside the gene matches. The CDR3 length is 10 residues. Germline CDR1 DFQATT, CDR2 SNEGSKA (reference sequence). The CDR3 sequence: CSAYSGVQFF. DNA for the CDR3: TGCAGTGCTTATAGCGGGGTGCAGTTCTTC.

This clone appeared a few times. The chain is built from TRBV30 and TRBJ1-6; D call uncertain. This CDR3 spans 17 amino acids. V was shortened by 5 bases and J by 0 bases, with 17 bases between the two germline ends. Looked up from germline, CDR1 is GTSNPN and CDR2 is SVGIG (reference sequence). The CDR3 bases are TGTGCCTGGTTCCCCGGGTCATTCAGCTCCTATAATTCACCCCTCCACTTT. Its translation is CAWFPGSFSSYNSPLHF. Based on the CDR3 plus reference TRBV30 and TRBJ1-6, the full variable domain is SQTIHQWPATLVQPVGSPLSLECTVEGTSNPNLYWYRQAAGRGLQLLFYSVGIGQISSEVPQNLSASRPQDRQFILSSKKLLLSDSGFYLCAWFPGSFSSYNSPLHFGNGTRLTVT.